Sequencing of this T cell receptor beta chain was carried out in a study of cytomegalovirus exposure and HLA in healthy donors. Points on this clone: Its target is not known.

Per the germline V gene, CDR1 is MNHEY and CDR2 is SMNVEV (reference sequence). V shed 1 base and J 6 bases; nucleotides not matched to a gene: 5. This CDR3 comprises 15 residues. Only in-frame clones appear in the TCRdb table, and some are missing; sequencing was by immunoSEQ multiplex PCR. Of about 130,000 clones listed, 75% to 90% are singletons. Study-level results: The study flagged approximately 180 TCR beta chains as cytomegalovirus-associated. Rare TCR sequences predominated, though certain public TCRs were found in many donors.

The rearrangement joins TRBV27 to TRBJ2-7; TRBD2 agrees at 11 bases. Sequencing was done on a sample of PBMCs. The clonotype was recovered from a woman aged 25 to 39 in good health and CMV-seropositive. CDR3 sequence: CASSLLAGGRGEQYF. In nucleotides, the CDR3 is TGTGCCAGCAGTTTATTAGCGGGGGGGCGGGGCGAGCAGTACTTC.